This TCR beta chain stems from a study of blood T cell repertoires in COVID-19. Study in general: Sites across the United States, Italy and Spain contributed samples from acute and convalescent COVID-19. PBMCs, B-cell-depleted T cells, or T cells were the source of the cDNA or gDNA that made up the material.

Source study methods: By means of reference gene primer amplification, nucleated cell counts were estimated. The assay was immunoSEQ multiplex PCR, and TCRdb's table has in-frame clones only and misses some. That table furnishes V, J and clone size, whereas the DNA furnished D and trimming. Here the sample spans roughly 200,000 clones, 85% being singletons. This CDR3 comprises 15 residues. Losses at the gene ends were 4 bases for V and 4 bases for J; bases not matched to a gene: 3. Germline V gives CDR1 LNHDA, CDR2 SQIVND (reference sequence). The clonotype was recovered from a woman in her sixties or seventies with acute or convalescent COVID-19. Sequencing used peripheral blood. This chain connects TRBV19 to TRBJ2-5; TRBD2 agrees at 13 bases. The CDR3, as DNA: TGTGCCAGTAGTAGGGGACTAGCGGGGCCAGAGACCCAGTACTTC. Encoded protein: CASSRGLAGPETQYF.